Each of the 29 T cell receptor beta chains below was sequenced from the same sample in a study of OX40 agonist ivuxolimab in advanced cancers. The method was immunoSEQ multiplex PCR; TCRdb's version includes in-frame clones alone and lacks a portion of them. Of some 62,000 clones in the sample, more than 65% were seen once. Source: CD4+ or CD8+ T cells sorted from blood, taken in a trial of the OX40 agonist ivuxolimab. The receptors stem from an adult with an advanced solid tumor such as melanoma, head and neck, liver or kidney cancer.

The chain uses TRBV28 and TRBJ2-7; 7 bases map to TRBD1. The ends lost 1 base at V and 1 base at J; junction bases unmatched: 13. Per the germline V gene, CDR1 is MDHEN and CDR2 is SYDVKM. The CDR3 consists of 18 residues. The CDR3 spells CASSLFIETTGASYEQYF. In nucleotides, the CDR3 is TGTGCCAGCAGTTTATTCATCGAGACCACAGGGGCATCCTACGAGCAGTACTTC.

This chain uses TRBV5-8 with TRBJ2-5; either TRBD1 or TRBD2 may supply D (5 bases each). The CDR3 contains 16 residues. Germline assignment: CDR1 SGHTS and CDR2 YDEGEE. The germline V and J ends were trimmed by 4 bases and 1 base, with 17 bases remaining between them. CDR3: CASSPGTLEGQETQYF. The CDR3 coding sequence is TGTGCCAGCAGCCCCGGGACGTTGGAAGGCCAAGAGACCCAGTACTTC.

The chain employs TRBV7-2 and TRBJ2-1; 16 bases line up with TRBD2. V shed 6 bases and J 7 bases; nucleotides not matched to a gene: 6. The germline CDR1 and CDR2 sequences are SGHTA and FQGNSA. The CDR3 spans 16 residues. CDR3 bases: TGTGCCAGCAGTACTCCGGGACTAGCGGGGGGGAATGAGCAGTTCTTC. As protein: CASSTPGLAGGNEQFF. Variable domain in full (rest from reference TRBV7-2 and TRBJ2-1): GAGVSQSPSNKVTEKGKDVELRCDPISGHTALYWYRQSLGQGLEFLIYFQGNSAPDKSGLPSDRFSAERTGGSVSTLTIQRTQQEDSAVYLCASSTPGLAGGNEQFFGPGTRLTVL.

V is TRBV7-8 and J is TRBJ1-3; D remains unclear. This CDR3 region has 15 residues. The germline gives CDR1 SGHVS, CDR2 FQNEAQ. Trimming removed 5 bases from V and 0 bases from J, with 11 bases in between. The CDR3 region has the DNA TGTGCCAGCAGCCCCCAGTCAAGCTCTGGAAACACCATATATTTT. Translation gives CASSPQSSSGNTIYF. Supplemented by reference TRBV7-8 and TRBJ1-3, the full variable domain reads GAGVSQSPRYKVAKRGQDVALRCDPISGHVSLFWYQQALGQGPEFLTYFQNEAQLDKSGLPSDRFFAERPEGSVSTLKIQRTQQEDSAVYLCASSPQSSSGNTIYFGEGSWLTVV.

The V call is TRBV5-6, the J call TRBJ2-7; D perhaps matches TRBD2 (5 bases). The CDR3 contains 15 residues. Per germline, CDR1 SGHDT and CDR2 YYEEEE. Trimming took 1 base from V and 2 from J, leaving 13 bases between them. The CDR3 protein is CASSLSDAGPYEQYF. The CDR3 DNA reads TGTGCCAGCAGCTTGTCGGACGCGGGTCCCTACGAGCAGTACTTC.

The V and J genes are TRBV30 and TRBJ2-2; D is uncertain. CDR1 and CDR2 (germline): GTSNPN, SVGIG (reference sequence). The CDR3 runs to 14 residues. V gave up 3 bases and J gave up 1 base, with 9 bases separating them. As DNA, the CDR3 is TGTGCCTGGAGCTTCGACCGGAACACCGGGGAGCTGTTTTTT. Protein: CAWSFDRNTGELFF.

The sample holds one count of this clone. The gene calls are TRBV27 and TRBJ2-5; D is unclear. The CDR3 is 12 amino acids. Germline lookup yields CDR1 MNHEY and CDR2 SMNVEV (reference sequence). Trimming pared 6 bases from V and 4 bases from J, leaving 9 bases between. The CDR3 DNA reads TGTGCCAGCAGGGACCTGCGAGAGACCCAGTACTTC. Protein: CASRDLRETQYF.

The V call is TRBV4-1, the J call TRBJ2-1, with 13 bases identical to TRBD2. The CDR3 contains 18 residues. Losses at the gene ends were 4 bases for V and 0 bases for J; bases not matched to a gene: 6. Germline loops: CDR1 MGHRA, CDR2 YSYEKL. CDR3 nucleotides: TGCGCCAGCAGCCCGAGACTAGCGGGGGGAAGCTCCTACAATGAGCAGTTCTTC. This sequence encodes CASSPRLAGGSSYNEQFF.

The chain is built from TRBV7-9 and TRBJ2-2; D gene uncertain. Per germline, CDR1 SEHNR and CDR2 FQNEAQ (reference sequence). V shed 10 bases and J shed 1 base, with 13 bases lying between them. The CDR3 loop spans 14 amino acids. The CDR3 region is CATERTRNTGELFF. The DNA of the CDR3 is TGTGCCACCGAACGCACTCGGAACACCGGGGAGCTGTTTTTT.

The rearrangement links TRBV6-5 to TRBJ1-2; 10 nucleotides align to TRBD1. The CDR3 totals 15 residues. The V gene end was trimmed by 5 bases and the J gene end by 7 bases; junction bases not matched to a gene: 10. The germline gives CDR1 MNHEY, CDR2 SVGAGI. CDR3 DNA: TGTGCCAGCAGTGACTTCGCCGGGACAGGGGCTGGCTACACCTTC. Translated: CASSDFAGTGAGYTF.

The chain carries TRBV28 and TRBJ1-5, with D unclear. The CDR3 runs 12 residues. V was pared by 8 bases and J by 3 bases, with 8 bases between. Germline V gives CDR1 MDHEN, CDR2 SYDVKM. CDR3 coding DNA: TGTGCCAGCCGACGCTACAATCAGCCCCAGCATTTT. Protein: CASRRYNQPQHF.

V is TRBV7-8 and J is TRBJ2-3, with 7 bases fitting TRBD1. The germline V gene has CDR1 SGHVS and CDR2 FQNEAQ. After removal of 4 bases from V and 4 bases from J, the junction contained 8 bases not matched to a gene. The CDR3 extends over 15 amino acids. The CDR3 loop is CASSSAQGFADTQYF. CDR3 coding DNA: TGTGCCAGCAGCTCCGCACAGGGGTTTGCAGATACGCAGTATTTT.

There are a few counts of this clone. In nucleotides, the CDR3 is TGTGCCAGCAGTGTACTGATGAACACTGAAGCTTTCTTT. Amino acid sequence: CASSVLMNTEAFF. The J gene is TRBJ1-1, the V gene TRBV2; D is unresolved. Trimming removed 4 bases at V and 0 bases at J, with 6 bases between. This CDR3 has 13 amino acids. Per the germline V gene, CDR1 is SNHLY and CDR2 is FYNNEI.

V is TRBV7-2 and J is TRBJ2-3; possibly TRBD1 for D (5 bases). Trimming cost V 0 bases and J 3 bases, with 10 bases left between them. CDR1 is SGHTA, CDR2 FQGNSA, per germline. This CDR3 comprises 15 residues. Written as DNA, the CDR3 is TGTGCCAGCAGCTTAGCAGGGGTGAGGACAGATACGCAGTATTTT. Protein product: CASSLAGVRTDTQYF.

The chain recombines TRBV19 with TRBJ2-5; TRBD2 aligns across 13 bases. CDR1 and CDR2 (germline): LNHDA, SQIVND (reference sequence). The CDR3 is 15 amino acids. V lost 6 bases, J lost 4 bases, and 5 bases stayed unmatched. In nucleotides, the CDR3 is TGTGCCAGTAGCCCCGGGACTAGCGGGGCAGAGACCCAGTACTTC. This sequence encodes CASSPGTSGAETQYF.

J is TRBJ2-3 and V is TRBV18; 8 nucleotides match TRBD1. Germline CDR1 KGHSH, CDR2 LQKENI. V shed 6 bases, J shed 7 bases, and the junction held 6 bases outside the gene matches. This CDR3 has 13 residues. The CDR3 protein is CASSQTGDNTQYF. The DNA of the CDR3 is TGTGCCAGCTCTCAGACAGGGGATAATACGCAGTATTTT.

J is TRBJ2-7 and V is TRBV4-3; possible D gene TRBD2, 5 bases. The germline gives CDR1 LGHNA, CDR2 YSLEER. V lost 0 bases and J lost 2, with 8 bases in between. The CDR3 has 14 residues. The CDR3 region has the DNA TGCGCCAGCAGCCAAGAAGAGCGGACCTACGAGCAGTACTTC. It translates to CASSQEERTYEQYF.

Here the CDR3 DNA reads TGTGCCAGCAGCTTAGTTCTCGCCTCCTACAATGAGCAGTTCTTC. Its protein product is CASSLVLASYNEQFF. J is TRBJ2-1 and V is TRBV7-9; D unclear. V lost 1 base to trimming and J lost 0 bases, with 7 bases between them. The CDR3 length is 15 residues. Germline values: CDR1 SEHNR, CDR2 FQNEAQ (reference sequence).

V usage is TRBV5-6 and J usage is TRBJ1-2; D is possibly TRBD1 (6 bases). Germline CDR1 reads SGHDT; CDR2 reads YYEEEE. V was shortened by 3 bases and J by 5 bases, with 11 bases between the two germline ends. The CDR3 has 13 residues. CDR3 DNA: TGTGCCAGCAGCTCACAGGGTTCGTATGGCTACACCTTC. It encodes CASSSQGSYGYTF.

With regard to this clone: Other DNA sequences in this specimen translate into the identical CDR3. The V call is TRBV6-6, the J call TRBJ2-5; the D is unclear. Per germline, CDR1 MNHNY and CDR2 SVGAGI (reference sequence). Trimming removed 6 bases from V and 5 bases from J, with 7 bases in between. The CDR3 runs 11 residues. This chain's CDR3 is CASSYGETQYF. DNA for the CDR3: TGTGCCAGCAGCTACGGGGAGACCCAGTACTTC.

The CDR3 loop is CASRVGSSYEQYF. The CDR3 DNA is TGTGCCAGCAGGGTGGGATCTAGCTACGAGCAGTACTTC. The V gene is TRBV6-5, the J gene TRBJ2-7; D is undetermined. Germline lookup yields CDR1 MNHEY and CDR2 SVGAGI. The CDR3 contains 13 residues. V was cut by 6 bases and J by 3 bases, with 12 bases left in between.

This clone was detected once. This chain connects TRBV5-1 to TRBJ2-3; weak D call: TRBD2 (5 bases). CDR1 and CDR2 (germline): SGHRS, YFSETQ. V was pared by 4 bases and J by 2 bases, with 14 bases between. The CDR3 sequence is 15 residues long. As DNA, the CDR3 is TGCGCCAGCAGCGCGAGCGGATCACCCACAGATACGCAGTATTTT. It is translated as CASSASGSPTDTQYF. The full variable domain, completed using reference TRBV5-1 and TRBJ2-3, is KAGVTQTPRYLIKTRGQQVTLSCSPISGHRSVSWYQQTPGQGLQFLFEYFSETQRNKGNFPGRFSGRQFSNSRSEMNVSTLELGDSALYLCASSASGSPTDTQYFGPGTRLTVL.

The chain recombines TRBV9 with TRBJ2-5, with D tentatively TRBD1 or TRBD2 (6 bases each). This CDR3 contains 15 residues. V shed 0 bases and J shed 5 bases, with 14 bases lying between them. Germline V gene lookup returns CDR1 SGDLS and CDR2 YYNGEE. The CDR3 is CASSVEGGSGETQYF. CDR3 coding DNA: TGTGCCAGCAGCGTAGAAGGGGGGTCGGGGGAGACCCAGTACTTC.

This clone turned up a few times. The chain combines TRBV6-4 with TRBJ2-2; D unresolved. Trimming left V 5 bases short and J 7 bases short, with 14 bases between. CDR1 and CDR2 (germline): MRHNA, SNTAGT. This CDR3 is built from 14 residues. The CDR3 spells CASSSSNPDGELFF. DNA of the CDR3: TGTGCCAGCAGTTCCTCTAACCCGGACGGGGAGCTGTTTTTT.

The rearrangement joins TRBV2 to TRBJ2-5; 8 nucleotides line up with TRBD1. The CDR3 runs to 14 residues. Germline loops: CDR1 SNHLY, CDR2 FYNNEI. The junction had 8 bases not matched to a gene; V was cut back by 6 bases and J by 5 bases. Written as DNA, the CDR3 is TGTGCCAGCAGAGGGACAGGACCGATGGAGACCCAGTACTTC. Protein product: CASRGTGPMETQYF.

The chain recombines TRBV7-6 with TRBJ2-1; TRBD1 matches 9 bases. Germline CDR1 and CDR2: SGHVS and FNYEAQ. This CDR3 contains 15 residues. V dropped 2 bases and J dropped 7; count of bases not matched to a gene: 6. CDR3 bases: TGTGCCAGCAGCTTATTTTTGACAGGGGGGAATGAGCAGTTCTTC. Translated, it gives CASSLFLTGGNEQFF.

This clone was detected once. The genes are TRBV5-1 and TRBJ2-3; D not resolved. CDR3 length equals 14 residues. V was cut by 0 bases and J by 0 bases, with 5 bases left in between. Germline V gives CDR1 SGHRS, CDR2 YFSETQ. This CDR3 is CASSLEVSTDTQYF. Here the CDR3 DNA reads TGCGCCAGCAGCTTGGAAGTTAGCACAGATACGCAGTATTTT.

The chain carries TRBV10-3 and TRBJ1-1; a possible D gene is TRBD1 (6 bases). The germline V and J ends were trimmed by 3 bases and 3 bases, with 14 bases remaining between them. Germline V CDR1 and CDR2: ENHRY, SYGVKD. The CDR3 contains 15 residues. CDR3 loop: CAISELGGRDTEAFF. The CDR3 DNA follows: TGTGCCATCAGTGAATTGGGGGGGCGAGACACTGAAGCTTTCTTT.

This chain links TRBV7-3 with TRBJ2-2; D uncertain. Germline assignment: CDR1 SGHTA and CDR2 FQGTGA. This CDR3 region has 16 residues. Trimming left V 2 bases short and J 7 bases short, with 17 bases between. The CDR3 region has the DNA TGTGCCAGCAGCTTACTGGGGTCCACCAACGGCGGGGAGCTGTTTTTT. This sequence encodes CASSLLGSTNGGELFF.